Below are 21 T cell receptor beta chains sequenced from a single sample in a study of cytomegalovirus exposure and HLA in healthy donors. Assay: immunoSEQ multiplex PCR; the TCRdb copy retains only in-frame clones and omits some. Of about 200,000 clones in the sample, approximately 86% were seen once. The specimen was PBMCs. The receptors come from a woman aged 18-29 years in good health and CMV-seronegative.

The chain employs TRBV15 and TRBJ1-4; maybe TRBD1 (6 bases). The V gene lost 3 bases and the J gene lost 2 bases, with 10 bases spanning the gap. CDR3 size: 15 residues. Per the germline V gene, CDR1 is LNHNV and CDR2 is YYDKDF (reference sequence). The CDR3 DNA reads TGTGCCACCAGCAGTAACAGGGCTACTAATGAAAAACTGTTTTTT. Residues: CATSSNRATNEKLFF.

The gene calls are TRBV28 and TRBJ2-3; 14 bases are a match to TRBD2. This CDR3 region has 19 residues. CDR1 and CDR2 from the germline V gene are MDHEN and SYDVKM. With V trimmed by 5 bases and J by 5 bases, 15 bases remained unmatched. CDR3: CASSPKPGLAGVGGDTQYF. The DNA of the CDR3 is TGTGCCAGCAGTCCCAAGCCGGGACTAGCGGGAGTGGGGGGAGATACGCAGTATTTT.

The CDR3 bases are TGCGCCAGCAGCTTGGCACAGGGTTGGGCAACTAATGAAAAACTGTTTTTT. It encodes CASSLAQGWATNEKLFF. This chain joins TRBV5-1 and TRBJ1-4; D is possibly TRBD1 (6 bases). V lost 0 bases and J 0 bases, leaving 12 bases between the germline ends. The CDR3 length is 17 residues. From germline, CDR1 is SGHRS and CDR2 YFSETQ.

The V and J genes are TRBV11-2 and TRBJ2-3; 8 bases fit TRBD2. V lost 1 base, J lost 4 bases, and 7 bases stayed unmatched. Germline CDR1 is SGHAT and CDR2 is FQNNGV. The CDR3 totals 16 residues. CDR3 region: CASSLAQREISDTQYF. The CDR3 DNA follows: TGTGCCAGCAGCTTAGCCCAGCGGGAGATTTCAGATACGCAGTATTTT.

This chain connects TRBV7-6 to TRBJ2-5, with 14 bases matching TRBD2. There are 17 residues in the CDR3. Germline values: CDR1 SGHVS, CDR2 FNYEAQ. The junction had 5 bases not matched to a gene; V was cut back by 1 base and J by 4 bases. CDR3 bases: TGTGCCAGCAGCTTAGGGACTAGCGGGAGGTTGGGAGAGACCCAGTACTTC. Encoded protein: CASSLGTSGRLGETQYF.

The chain joins TRBV4-1 to TRBJ1-2; a weak D match, TRBD1 (6 bases). Germline CDR1 reads MGHRA; CDR2 reads YSYEKL. The CDR3 has 14 residues. V was pared by 0 bases and J by 5 bases, with 10 bases between. CDR3 sequence reads: CASSQEPTGYGYTF. CDR3 coding DNA: TGCGCCAGCAGCCAAGAACCGACAGGTTATGGCTACACCTTC.

The chain combines TRBV5-4 with TRBJ1-5; 11 positions match TRBD1. The ends lost 5 bases at V and 0 bases at J; junction bases unmatched: 10. Germline V gene sequence: CDR1 SGHNT, CDR2 YYREEE (reference sequence). This CDR3 has 18 amino acids. This CDR3 is CASSFGGTGGYSNQPQHF. CDR3 bases: TGTGCCAGCAGTTTTGGCGGGACAGGGGGTTATAGCAATCAGCCCCAGCATTTT.

This sequence joins TRBV14 and TRBJ1-2; tentatively, D is TRBD1 (6 bases). The CDR3 has 16 residues. Germline V gives CDR1 SGHDN, CDR2 FVKESK. Trimming left V 2 bases short and J 5 bases short, with 18 bases between. The CDR3 coding sequence is TGTGCCAGCAGCCAACGTCCAGGGGCCTTCGAATATGGCTACACCTTC. As protein: CASSQRPGAFEYGYTF. Full variable domain (outside the CDR3, taken from reference TRBV14 and TRBJ1-2): EAGVTQFPSHSVIEKGQTVTLRCDPISGHDNLYWYRRVMGKEIKFLLHFVKESKQDESGMPNNRFLAERTGGTYSTLKVQPAELEDSGVYFCASSQRPGAFEYGYTFGSGTRLTVV.

The rearrangement uses TRBV7-6 and TRBJ2-1; 12 nucleotides align to TRBD2. Germline V gene lookup returns CDR1 SGHVS and CDR2 FNYEAQ. V shed 5 bases, J shed 9 bases, and the junction held 14 bases outside the gene matches. The CDR3 is 17 residues long. The CDR3 loop is CASSALSGLAGRGEQFF. The CDR3 DNA follows: TGTGCCAGCAGCGCCCTCTCTGGACTAGCGGGACGCGGTGAGCAGTTCTTC.

This clone was counted a few times. CDR3 sequence: CASSAGGQPQHF. CDR3 DNA: TGTGCCAGCAGCGCCGGAGGGCAGCCCCAGCATTTT. V gene TRBV9 combines with J gene TRBJ1-5; D not certain. Trimming took 3 bases from V and 7 from J, leaving 8 bases between them. Germline CDR1 and CDR2: SGDLS and YYNGEE. The CDR3 contains 12 residues.

This clone has only one observation. This rearrangement joins TRBV6-1 to TRBJ2-3; 8 bases align to TRBD1. V dropped 5 bases and J dropped 2; count of bases not matched to a gene: 3. CDR1 is MNHNS, CDR2 SASEGT, per germline. The CDR3 has 14 residues. This chain's CDR3 is CASSSGQVTDTQYF. CDR3 coding DNA: TGTGCCAGCAGTTCGGGACAGGTCACAGATACGCAGTATTTT.

The chain combines TRBV20-1 with TRBJ2-3, with unresolved D. The CDR3 spans 11 residues. Germline-derived CDR1 and CDR2 are DFQATT and SNEGSKA (reference sequence). Trimming left V 6 bases short and J 2 bases short, with 6 bases between. DNA for the CDR3: TGCAGTGCCTTAGTCACAGATACGCAGTATTTT. It translates to CSALVTDTQYF.

The chain links TRBV2 to TRBJ2-5; weak D call: TRBD2 (7 bases). V was shortened by 3 bases and J by 5 bases, with 16 bases between the two germline ends. The CDR3 loop spans 15 amino acids. Germline V CDR1 and CDR2: SNHLY, FYNNEI. CDR3 nucleotide sequence: TGTGCCAGCAGTGAGAGGGGGAGGGCCTTGGAGACCCAGTACTTC. This sequence encodes CASSERGRALETQYF.

This chain joins TRBV28 and TRBJ1-5; no clear D. CDR3 length: 15 amino acids. V lost 3 bases and J 1 base, leaving 10 bases between the germline ends. CDR1 and CDR2 (germline): MDHEN, SYDVKM. The DNA for the CDR3 is TGTGCCAGCAGTTTGAGTCTCTTGAGCAATCAGCCCCAGCATTTT. Translation gives CASSLSLLSNQPQHF. The whole variable domain, filled in from reference TRBV28 and TRBJ1-5, reads DVKVTQSSRYLVKRTGEKVFLECVQDMDHENMFWYRQDPGLGLRLIYFSYDVKMKEKGDIPEGYSVSREKKERFSLILESASTNQTSMYLCASSLSLLSNQPQHFGDGTRLSIL.

The J gene is TRBJ2-7, the V gene TRBV16; 7 bases line up with TRBD1. The CDR3 extends over 15 amino acids. V shed 0 bases, J shed 2 bases, and the junction held 4 bases outside the gene matches. Germline CDR1 is KGHSY and CDR2 is FQNENV. The CDR3 nucleotides read TGTGCCAGCAGCCAATCGCGACAGGGAACCTACGAGCAGTACTTC. Translation gives CASSQSRQGTYEQYF. Variable domain in full (rest from reference TRBV16 and TRBJ2-7): GEEVAQTPKHLVRGEGQKAKLYCAPIKGHSYVFWYQQVLKNEFKFLISFQNENVFDETGMPKERFSAKCLPNSPCSLEIQATKLEDSAVYFCASSQSRQGTYEQYFGPGTRLTVT.

The chain employs TRBV20-1 and TRBJ2-7; D not resolved. This CDR3 has 11 amino acids. Germline V gene sequence: CDR1 DFQATT, CDR2 SNEGSKA (reference sequence). Trimming removed 1 base from V and 7 bases from J, with 8 bases in between. This CDR3 reads CSARGLQEQYF. The CDR3 DNA sequence: TGCAGTGCTAGAGGCTTGCAGGAGCAGTACTTC.

The V gene is TRBV13, the J gene TRBJ2-2, with 11 positions matching TRBD2. The CDR3 is 16 amino acids. V lost 1 base to trimming and J lost 8 bases; unmatched junction nucleotides: 6. Germline CDR1 and CDR2: PRHDT and FYEKMQ (reference sequence). The CDR3 sequence: CASSLVPSGRSGELFF. In nucleotides, the CDR3 is TGTGCCAGCAGCTTAGTACCTAGCGGGAGGTCTGGGGAGCTGTTTTTT. Supplemented by reference TRBV13 and TRBJ2-2, the full variable domain reads AAGVIQSPRHLIKEKRETATLKCYPIPRHDTVYWYQQGPGQDPQFLISFYEKMQSDKGSIPDRFSAQQFSDYHSELNMSSLELGDSALYFCASSLVPSGRSGELFFGEGSRLTVL.

The chain carries TRBV10-3 and TRBJ2-6; 8 bases match TRBD2. Germline lookup yields CDR1 ENHRY and CDR2 SYGVKD. The CDR3 loop spans 16 amino acids. V lost 6 bases, J lost 2 bases, and 6 bases stayed unmatched. The CDR3 region is CAIRDSGITGANVLTF. The DNA of the CDR3 is TGTGCCATCAGGGATAGCGGGATTACTGGGGCCAACGTCCTGACTTTC.

The J gene is TRBJ2-3, the V gene TRBV11-2; TRBD1 matches 7 bases. CDR3 length: 16 amino acids. Trimming at V came to 6 bases and at J to 0 bases, leaving 9 bases not matched to a gene. Germline V gives CDR1 SGHAT, CDR2 FQNNGV. CDR3 in amino acids: CASSPISGQSTDTQYF. CDR3 DNA sequence: TGTGCCAGCAGTCCCATTTCGGGACAGAGCACAGATACGCAGTATTTT. Together with reference TRBV11-2 and TRBJ2-3, the CDR3 gives the full variable domain: EAGVAQSPRYKIIEKRQSVAFWCNPISGHATLYWYQQILGQGPKLLIQFQNNGVVDDSQLPKDRFSAERLKGVDSTLKIQPAKLEDSAVYLCASSPISGQSTDTQYFGPGTRLTVL.

V gene TRBV4-1 combines with J gene TRBJ2-1; 7 nucleotides line up with TRBD2. The CDR3 is made up of 17 amino acids. With V trimmed by 0 bases and J by 4 bases, 9 bases remained unmatched. Germline values: CDR1 MGHRA, CDR2 YSYEKL. CDR3 DNA: TGCGCCAGCAGCCAAGAACCCCCCGGGAGGCGTTACAATGAGCAGTTCTTC. Its translation: CASSQEPPGRRYNEQFF.

The J gene is TRBJ1-3, the V gene TRBV7-8, with D perhaps TRBD1 (5 bases). Germline V gives CDR1 SGHVS, CDR2 FQNEAQ. V lost 1 base and J lost 3, with 13 bases in between. This CDR3 spans 16 amino acids. Written as DNA, the CDR3 is TGTGCCAGCAGCTTAGAGGCACACAGGATTGGAAACACCATATATTTT. Its translation: CASSLEAHRIGNTIYF.